Shown below are 14 T cell receptor beta chains from a single sample sequenced in a study of T cells in Graves' hyperthyroidism and ophthalmopathy (dated by TCRdb to the late 2010s). Preparation of the library involved multiplex PCR. The reads were generated on an Illumina HiSeq 2000. The TCR beta CDR3 regions were amplified from the RNA transcripts. A first-round RT-PCR of the TCR CDR3 used the HTBI primer set with the Qiagen OneStep RT-PCR kit. The raw public reads went through TCRdb reprocessing: fastp at Q25, MiXCR clone calling, in-frame beta chains kept. CDR3 protein duplicates are merged, each entry listing the most common genes and DNA. The sample data list some 510,000 distinct CDR3 sequences, and 20% to 25% of these were observed just once. Of the sample, 26% is held by the ten largest clones. Input material: blood. The receptor source for this set is a man in his late teens or twenties with Graves' hyperthyroidism.

This clonotype appeared many times. The chain uses TRBV2 and TRBJ1-1, with TRBD1 matching 8 bases. V dropped 6 bases and J dropped 8; count of bases not matched to a gene: 11. The germline gives CDR1 SNHLY, CDR2 FYNNEI. This CDR3 contains 14 residues. CDR3: CASSDFTGGVEAFF. The CDR3 nucleotides are TGTGCCAGCAGCGATTTCACAGGGGGGGTGGAAGCTTTCTTT.

The V call is TRBV10-1, the J call TRBJ2-5; no clear D. The CDR3 has 17 residues. Trimming took 0 bases from V and 4 from J, leaving 18 bases between them. Per the germline V gene, CDR1 is WNHNN and CDR2 is SYGVQD (reference sequence). In DNA, the CDR3 is TGCGCCAGCAGTGAGTCGGTTGGCCCCAGAATGGGAGAGACCCAGTACTTC. Protein: CASSESVGPRMGETQYF.

This clonotype has ten or more counts. The genes are TRBV5-1 and TRBJ1-2; D gene unclear. This CDR3 has 17 residues. V lost 1 base and J 0 bases, leaving 16 bases between the germline ends. Germline V gives CDR1 SGHRS, CDR2 YFSETQ. The CDR3 DNA reads as TGCGCCAGCAGCTTGTTTGCAGGACCTGGAGCTAACTATGGCTACACCTTC. Protein: CASSLFAGPGANYGYTF.

This clonotype was seen repeatedly, ten times or more. The gene calls are TRBV6-1 and TRBJ2-6; D gene ambiguous. Trimming removed 7 bases at V and 0 bases at J, with 10 bases between. The V gene's germline CDR1 is MNHNS and CDR2 SASEGT. The CDR3 is 15 residues long. The DNA of the CDR3 is TGTGCCAGCACCCCCCATACCTCTGGGGCCAACGTCCTGACTTTC. Protein: CASTPHTSGANVLTF.

This clonotype was seen repeatedly, ten times or more. V and J are TRBV7-8 and TRBJ1-1; TRBD1 aligns across 9 bases. Germline CDR1 is SGHVS and CDR2 is FQNEAQ. The J segment lost 7 bases and the V segment lost 6 bases, leaving 9 bases of the junction unmatched. CDR3 length: 14 amino acids. As DNA, the CDR3 is TGTGCCAGCAGTCCGAACAGGGGGCGCGATGAAGCTTTCTTT. It is translated as CASSPNRGRDEAFF.

J is TRBJ2-2 and V is TRBV7-9, with TRBD1 matching 7 bases. The germline V gene encodes CDR1 SEHNR and CDR2 FQNEAQ (reference sequence). The CDR3 length is 15 residues. V was pared by 5 bases and J by 1 base, with 4 bases of the junction left unmatched. The CDR3 nucleotides read TGTGCCAGCAGCGAGACAGGGAAGAACACCGGGGAGCTGTTTTTT. Amino acids: CASSETGKNTGELFF.

This clonotype appeared many times. V and J are TRBV5-1 and TRBJ1-1; 8 bases align to TRBD1. The CDR3 spans 15 residues. In germline, CDR1 is SGHRS, CDR2 YFSETQ. Trimming removed 4 bases from V and 3 bases from J; junction bases left unmatched: 8. The CDR3 bases are TGCGCCAGCAGCCCAGGGACAGGAAGGGACACTGAAGCTTTCTTT. Protein: CASSPGTGRDTEAFF.

This clonotype came up many times. The chain combines TRBV30 with TRBJ1-3; D not certain. The CDR3 extends over 13 amino acids. Looked up from germline, CDR1 is GTSNPN and CDR2 is SVGIG (reference sequence). V shed 7 bases and J shed 9 bases, with 19 bases lying between them. CDR3 DNA: TGTGCCTCCTCGGACTCAACTCTGAGCACCATATATTTT. Translating it yields CASSDSTLSTIYF.

This clonotype was counted at least ten times. The chain couples TRBV6-1 to TRBJ1-2, with a tentative D call TRBD1 (6 bases). The germline V gene encodes CDR1 MNHNS and CDR2 SASEGT. There are 14 residues in the CDR3. Trimming took off 2 bases at V and 7 bases at J, with 14 bases between the two ends. The CDR3 DNA reads TGTGCCAGCAGTGAACAGGGGCGCGGAATTGGCTACACCTTC. Protein sequence: CASSEQGRGIGYTF.

This clonotype was observed many times. The chain combines TRBV12-3 or TRBV12-4 with TRBJ2-2; TRBD2 might be the D (5 bases). V was clipped by 3 bases and J by 6 bases, with 8 bases between them. CDR3 length: 13 residues. This CDR3 is CASSFGVPGELFF. CDR3 in DNA: TGTGCCAGCAGTTTCGGGGTCCCCGGGGAGCTGTTTTTT.

This clonotype was seen repeatedly, ten times or more. The conserved phenylalanine or tryptophan is not found at the CDR3 terminus, so this likely reflects a read error. V usage is TRBV11-1 and J usage is TRBJ1-1; TRBD1 is a possible D gene (5 bases). Germline CDR1 reads SGHAT; CDR2 reads FQDESV (reference sequence). Trimming took off 3 bases at V and 4 bases at J, with 12 bases between the two ends. The length of the CDR3 is 14 residues. CDR3 region: CASSFGHGFTEAFS. The DNA of the CDR3 is TGTGCCAGCAGCTTCGGACATGGGTTCACTGAAGCTTTCTCT.

This clonotype came up many times. The chain's CDR3 is CASTRSGALQETQYF. In DNA form, the CDR3 reads TGTGCCAGTACCCGGTCAGGGGCCCTCCAAGAGACCCAGTACTTC. The chain couples TRBV19 to TRBJ2-5; D is possibly TRBD1 (6 bases). The germline gives CDR1 LNHDA, CDR2 SQIVND (reference sequence). The CDR3 length is 15 residues. V was trimmed by 7 bases and J by 1 base, leaving 16 bases between them.

This clonotype was counted many times. V usage is TRBV2 and J usage is TRBJ1-1; weak D call: TRBD1 (5 bases). Germline V gives CDR1 SNHLY, CDR2 FYNNEI. With 5 bases removed from V and 5 bases from J, the gap between germline ends came to 15 bases. The CDR3 loop spans 14 amino acids. The CDR3 sequence: CASSRSQGRTEAFF. The DNA of the CDR3 is TGTGCCAGCAGTCGTTCTCAGGGTAGGACTGAAGCTTTCTTT.

With regard to this clonotype: One end of the junction is discordant with germline, which a read error may explain. This chain joins TRBV12-3 or TRBV12-4 and TRBJ2-7; D is undetermined. This CDR3 region has 14 residues. CDR3 sequence (DNA): TGTGCCAGCAGTCCATGGGCCTCCTCCTACGATCAGTACTTC. Residues: CASSPWASSYDQYF.